This TCR beta chain was sequenced for a study of T cells in Graves' hyperthyroidism and ophthalmopathy (dated by TCRdb to 2018 to 2020). For context, the study as a whole: Peripheral blood samples were taken at initial diagnosis, before any treatment was given. To identify distinguishing TCR V-J signatures, a discovery cohort of 95 to 100 patients was used, comprising some 45 with Graves' ophthalmopathy and approximately 58 with stable Graves' hyperthyroidism. Whether ophthalmopathy could be predicted prospectively was tested in an independent validation cohort made up of roughly 19 hyperthyroidism patients plus 17 patients who later progressed to ophthalmopathy. The 75 to 100 discovery patients were divided at random into training and test sets in a 7:3 ratio. In roughly six Graves' hyperthyroidism patients, the study also compared T-cell repertoires from thyroid tissue with T-cell repertoires from blood. Following sampling, methimazole starting at 30 mg daily was given to hyperthyroidism patients, and high-dose intravenous methylprednisolone was given to ophthalmopathy patients. According to the paper, TCR Vbeta CDR3 sequencing was carried out on 135 peripheral blood samples, which came from under 50 ophthalmopathy, around 75 hyperthyroidism and 17 progressor patients. What the research found in general, with its limitations: Most expanded thyroid clonotypes (frequency above 0.001) were also detected in blood, a finding suggesting that blood repertoires may reflect thyroid immune responses. A model built on a 13 V-J signature distinguished ophthalmopathy from stable hyperthyroidism, reaching 87.88% sensitivity and about 81% specificity in cross-validation and 80%/75% in testing. During validation, the model predicted progression to ophthalmopathy a median of about 6.3 months ahead of onset, with around 71% sensitivity and 72% to 80% specificity. No statistical method was used to set the sample size in advance, and investigators knew the group allocation.

Worth noting for this clonotype: Its cognate antigen has yet to be identified. It has no much larger one-base neighbor in the sample; base qualities were not kept.

The TCR beta CDR3 regions were amplified from RNA transcripts. The first round of RT-PCR for the TCR CDR3 was performed with the HTBI primer set and the Qiagen OneStep RT-PCR kit. The libraries were constructed in a second round of multiplex PCR and then size-selected and purified. Paired-end sequencing of the libraries was performed with 100 bp reads on an Illumina HiSeq2000. As for how the authors treated the data: Raw data were processed with SOAPnuke, discarding reads with adapters, uncalled bases, mean Phred below 15, or no exact constant-primer or identifier match. High-quality paired reads were merged with COPE v1.2.5, and unique nucleotide sequences were defined as clonotypes. MiTCR v1.1 was used to align the clonotypes against IMGT TRBV, TRBD and TRBJ reference segments. Only V-J combinations with frequency above 0.0001, covering about 99% of repertoires, were analysed. A TCS score was defined as the ratio of F50 (clonal expansion) to E x V (chaos), with BLOSUM62-based TCRdist applied between CDR3 peptides within each V-J. Welch's t-statistics and random forest reduced just over 500 V-J features to some 14, which were used in a naive Bayes classifier (R e1071). Thyroid-blood repertoire similarity was quantified with the Morisita-Horn index. TCRdb reprocessing: public reads trimmed at Q25 with fastp, clones called with MiXCR, in-frame beta chains kept. Rows are unified per CDR3 protein, each entry keeping the most common DNA and genes. These V and J calls rely on TCRdb rather than the paper's analysis. Within this sample are about 840,000 distinct CDR3 sequences, with 38% of them counted one time only. Approximately 8.7% of the sample goes to the ten largest clones.

Graves' hyperthyroidism was defined as stable when no progression to ophthalmopathy occurred over 18 months of follow-up. Hyperthyroidism patients were newly diagnosed, with disease duration under 2 months, and aged 18 to 65 years. The study excluded patients with uncontrolled infections, other autoimmune diseases, pregnancy or lactation. Diagnoses relied on clinical symptoms, serum thyroxine and TRAb, thyroid ultrasound and orbital computed tomography. Ficoll-Paque density gradient centrifugation was used to isolate PBMCs from 8 to 10 ml of fresh peripheral blood. Total RNA was extracted using Trizol reagent, and RNA quality was assessed on an Agilent 2100 Bioanalyzer. The germline V gene gives CDR1 as SGHTS and CDR2 as YDEGEE. There are 14 amino acids in the CDR3, from cysteine to phenylalanine inclusive. Only the CDR3 DNA is retained, 42 bases long and in frame from the first base. The germline V end is reduced by 3 bases and the J end by 3 bases; junction bases left unmatched: 6.

The source is a man between 18 and 35 years old with Graves' hyperthyroidism. The rearrangement combines TRBV5-8 with TRBJ2-7, and 7 junctional nucleotides match TRBD1. The sequenced sample was blood. The DNA sequence reads TGTGCCAGCAGCTCGGGACAGAGCCTCTACGAGCAGTACTTC. This sequence encodes CASSSGQSLYEQYF.